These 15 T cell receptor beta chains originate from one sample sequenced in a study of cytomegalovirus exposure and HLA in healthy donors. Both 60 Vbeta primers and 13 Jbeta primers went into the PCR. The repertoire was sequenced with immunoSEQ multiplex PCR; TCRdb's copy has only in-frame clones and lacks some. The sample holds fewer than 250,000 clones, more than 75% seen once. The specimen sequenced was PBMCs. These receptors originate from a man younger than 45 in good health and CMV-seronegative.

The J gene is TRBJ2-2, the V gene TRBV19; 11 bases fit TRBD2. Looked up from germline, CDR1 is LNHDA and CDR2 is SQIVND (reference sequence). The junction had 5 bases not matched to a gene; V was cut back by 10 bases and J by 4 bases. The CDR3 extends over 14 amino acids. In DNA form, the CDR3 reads TGTGCCACCCAACTAGCGGGGGCCACCGGGGAGCTGTTTTTT. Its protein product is CATQLAGATGELFF. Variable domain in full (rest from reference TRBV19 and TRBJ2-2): DGGITQSPKYLFRKEGQNVTLSCEQNLNHDAMYWYRQDPGQGLRLIYYSQIVNDFQKGDIAEGYSVSREKKESFPLTVTSAQKNPTAFYLCATQLAGATGELFFGEGSRLTVL.

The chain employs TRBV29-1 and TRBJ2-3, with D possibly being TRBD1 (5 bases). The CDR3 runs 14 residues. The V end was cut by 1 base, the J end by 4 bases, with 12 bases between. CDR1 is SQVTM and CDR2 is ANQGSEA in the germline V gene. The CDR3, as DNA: TGCAGCGTTGAAGCCAGGGTGGGATCAGATACGCAGTATTTT. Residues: CSVEARVGSDTQYF.

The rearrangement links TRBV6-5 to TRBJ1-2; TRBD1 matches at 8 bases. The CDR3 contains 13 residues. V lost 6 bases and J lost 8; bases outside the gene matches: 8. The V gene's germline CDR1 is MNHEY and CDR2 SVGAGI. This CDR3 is CASRPTGAVGYTF. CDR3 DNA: TGTGCCAGCAGACCGACAGGGGCTGTGGGCTACACCTTC.

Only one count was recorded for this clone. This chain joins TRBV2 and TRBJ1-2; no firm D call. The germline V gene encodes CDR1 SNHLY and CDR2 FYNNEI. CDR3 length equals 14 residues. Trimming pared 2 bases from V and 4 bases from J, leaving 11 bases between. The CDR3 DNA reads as TGTGCCAGCAGTGAATCGAGGGCCGTCTATGGCTACACCTTC. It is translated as CASSESRAVYGYTF.

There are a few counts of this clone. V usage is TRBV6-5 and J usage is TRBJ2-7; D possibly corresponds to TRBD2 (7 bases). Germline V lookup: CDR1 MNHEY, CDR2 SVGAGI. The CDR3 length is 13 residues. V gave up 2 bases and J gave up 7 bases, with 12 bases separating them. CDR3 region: CASSYGGASEQYF. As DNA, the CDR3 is TGTGCCAGCAGTTACGGGGGGGCTAGTGAGCAGTACTTC.

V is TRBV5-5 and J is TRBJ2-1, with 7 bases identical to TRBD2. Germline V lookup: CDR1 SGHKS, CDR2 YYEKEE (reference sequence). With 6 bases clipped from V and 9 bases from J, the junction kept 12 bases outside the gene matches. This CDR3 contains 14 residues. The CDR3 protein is CASTQMTSLGEQFF. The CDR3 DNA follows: TGTGCCAGCACCCAGATGACTAGCTTGGGTGAGCAGTTCTTC.

The CDR3 loop reads CASSPTGRTPLHF. The CDR3 DNA sequence: TGTGCCAGCAGCCCGACAGGGAGGACACCCCTCCACTTT. The V gene is TRBV28, the J gene TRBJ1-6; 7 bases are shared with TRBD1. Trimming took 6 bases from V and 11 from J; bases not matched to a gene: 7. CDR1 is MDHEN and CDR2 is SYDVKM in the germline V gene. This CDR3 spans 13 amino acids.

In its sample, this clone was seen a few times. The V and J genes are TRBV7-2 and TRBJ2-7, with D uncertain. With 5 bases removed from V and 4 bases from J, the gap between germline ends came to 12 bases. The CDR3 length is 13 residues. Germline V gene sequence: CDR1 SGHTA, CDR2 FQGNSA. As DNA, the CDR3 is TGTGCCAGCAGCGAAAGAGGAGAATACGAGCAGTACTTC. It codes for CASSERGEYEQYF.

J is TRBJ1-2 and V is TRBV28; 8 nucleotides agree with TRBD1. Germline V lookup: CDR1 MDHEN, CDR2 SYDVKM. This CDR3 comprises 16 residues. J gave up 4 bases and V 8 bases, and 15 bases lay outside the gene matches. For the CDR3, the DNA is TGTGCCAGCTCTTCCCCGGACAGGGAATTTGGCTATGGCTACACCTTC. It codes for CASSSPDREFGYGYTF.

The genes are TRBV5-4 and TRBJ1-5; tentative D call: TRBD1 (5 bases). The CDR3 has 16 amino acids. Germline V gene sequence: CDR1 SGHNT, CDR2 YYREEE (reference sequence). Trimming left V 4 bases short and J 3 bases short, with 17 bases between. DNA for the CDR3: TGTGCCAGCAGCATAGGCGGGACGGCGATCAATCAGCCCCAGCATTTT. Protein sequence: CASSIGGTAINQPQHF.

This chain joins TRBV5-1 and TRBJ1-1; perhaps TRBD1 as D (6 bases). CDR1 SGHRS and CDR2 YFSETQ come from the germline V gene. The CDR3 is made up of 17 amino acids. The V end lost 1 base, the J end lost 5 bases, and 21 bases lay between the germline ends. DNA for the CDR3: TGCGCCAGCAGCTTGATTCAGGGGTCCCGTCCCGGTACTGAAGCTTTCTTT. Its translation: CASSLIQGSRPGTEAFF. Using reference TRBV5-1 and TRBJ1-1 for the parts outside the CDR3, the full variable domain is KAGVTQTPRYLIKTRGQQVTLSCSPISGHRSVSWYQQTPGQGLQFLFEYFSETQRNKGNFPGRFSGRQFSNSRSEMNVSTLELGDSALYLCASSLIQGSRPGTEAFFGQGTRLTVV.

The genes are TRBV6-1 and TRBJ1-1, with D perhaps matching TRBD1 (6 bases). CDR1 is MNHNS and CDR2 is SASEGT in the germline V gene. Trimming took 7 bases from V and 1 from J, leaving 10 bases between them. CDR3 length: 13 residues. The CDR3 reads CASKGGWNTEAFF. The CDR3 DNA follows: TGTGCCAGCAAGGGGGGGTGGAACACTGAAGCTTTCTTT.

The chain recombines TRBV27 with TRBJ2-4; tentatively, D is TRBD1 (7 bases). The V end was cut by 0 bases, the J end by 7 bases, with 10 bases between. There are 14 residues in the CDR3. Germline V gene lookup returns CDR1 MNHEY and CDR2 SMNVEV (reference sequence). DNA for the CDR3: TGTGCCAGCAGTTTATCGGCAGGGGGGAACATTCAGTACTTC. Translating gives CASSLSAGGNIQYF.

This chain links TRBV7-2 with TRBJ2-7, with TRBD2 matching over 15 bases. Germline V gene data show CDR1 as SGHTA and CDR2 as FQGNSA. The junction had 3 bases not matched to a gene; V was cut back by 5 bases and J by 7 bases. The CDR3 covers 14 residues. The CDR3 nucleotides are TGTGCCAGCAGCAATGGACTAGCGGGAGGGGAGCAGTACTTC. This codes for CASSNGLAGGEQYF. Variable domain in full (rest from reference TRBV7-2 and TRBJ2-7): GAGVSQSPSNKVTEKGKDVELRCDPISGHTALYWYRQSLGQGLEFLIYFQGNSAPDKSGLPSDRFSAERTGGSVSTLTIQRTQQEDSAVYLCASSNGLAGGEQYFGPGTRLTVT.

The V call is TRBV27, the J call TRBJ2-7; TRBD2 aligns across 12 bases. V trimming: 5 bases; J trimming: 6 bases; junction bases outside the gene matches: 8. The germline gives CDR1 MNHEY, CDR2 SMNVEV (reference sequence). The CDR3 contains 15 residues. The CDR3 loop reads CASSHTSGRWFEQYF. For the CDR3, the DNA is TGTGCCAGCAGTCACACTAGCGGGAGGTGGTTCGAGCAGTACTTC.